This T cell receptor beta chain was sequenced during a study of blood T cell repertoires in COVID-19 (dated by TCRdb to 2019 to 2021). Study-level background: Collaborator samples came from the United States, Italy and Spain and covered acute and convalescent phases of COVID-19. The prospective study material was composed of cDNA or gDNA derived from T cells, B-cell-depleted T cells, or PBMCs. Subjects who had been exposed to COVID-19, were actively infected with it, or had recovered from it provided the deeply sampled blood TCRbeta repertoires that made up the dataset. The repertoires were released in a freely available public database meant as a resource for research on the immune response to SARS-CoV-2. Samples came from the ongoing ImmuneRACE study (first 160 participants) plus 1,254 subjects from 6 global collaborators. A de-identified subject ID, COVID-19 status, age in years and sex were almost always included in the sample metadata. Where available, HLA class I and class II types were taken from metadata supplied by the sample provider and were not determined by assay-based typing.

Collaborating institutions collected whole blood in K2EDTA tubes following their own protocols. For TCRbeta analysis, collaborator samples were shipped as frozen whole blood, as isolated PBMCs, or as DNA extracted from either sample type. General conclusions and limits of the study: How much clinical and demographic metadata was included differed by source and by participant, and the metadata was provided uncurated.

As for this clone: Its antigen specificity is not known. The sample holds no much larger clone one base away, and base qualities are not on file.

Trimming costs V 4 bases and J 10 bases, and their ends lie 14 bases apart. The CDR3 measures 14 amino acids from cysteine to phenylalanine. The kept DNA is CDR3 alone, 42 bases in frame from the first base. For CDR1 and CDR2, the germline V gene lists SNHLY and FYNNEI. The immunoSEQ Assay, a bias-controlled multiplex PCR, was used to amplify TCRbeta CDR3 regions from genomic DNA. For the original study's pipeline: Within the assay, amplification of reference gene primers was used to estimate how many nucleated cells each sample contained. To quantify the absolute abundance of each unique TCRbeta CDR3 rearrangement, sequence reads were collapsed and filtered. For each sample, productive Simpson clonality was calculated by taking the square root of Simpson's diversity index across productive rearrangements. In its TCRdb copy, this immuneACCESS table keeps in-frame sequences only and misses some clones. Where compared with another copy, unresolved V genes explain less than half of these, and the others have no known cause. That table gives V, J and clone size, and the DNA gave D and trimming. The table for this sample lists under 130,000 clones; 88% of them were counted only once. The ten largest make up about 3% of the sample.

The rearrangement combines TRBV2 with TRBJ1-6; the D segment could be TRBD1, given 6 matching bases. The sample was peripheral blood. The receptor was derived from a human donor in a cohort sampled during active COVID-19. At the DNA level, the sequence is TGTGCCAGCAGTGTTTACAGGGAGGGATCACCCCTCCACTTT. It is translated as CASSVYREGSPLHF. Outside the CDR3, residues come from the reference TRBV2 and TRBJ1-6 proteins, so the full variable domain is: EPEVTQTPSHQVTQMGQEVILRCVPISNHLYFYWYRQILGQKVEFLVSFYNNEISEKSEIFDDQFSVERPDGSNFTLKIRSTKLEDSAMYFCASSVYREGSPLHFGNGTRLTVT.